This TCR beta chain derives from a study of cytomegalovirus exposure and HLA in healthy donors. 13 Jbeta primers and 60 Vbeta primers were used for the PCR. The data were produced by immunoSEQ multiplex PCR, yet TCRdb's version contains in-frame clones alone and is incomplete. The data contain 150,000 to 200,000 clones, around 82% of them seen just once; the ten biggest clones take up about 1.5%. What was sequenced was PBMCs. The receptor's source is a male donor in good health and CMV-seronegative.

In nucleotides, the CDR3 is TGTGCCAGCAGTGGGAGAGCGGGAGACACAGATACGCAGTATTTT. It specifies CASSGRAGDTDTQYF. The gene calls are TRBV6-4 and TRBJ2-3, with TRBD2 matching over 8 bases. Germline-derived CDR1 and CDR2 are MRHNA and SNTAGT. This CDR3 comprises 15 residues. Trimming cost V 4 bases and J 2 bases; bases outside gene matches: 5.